These 15 T cell receptor beta chains were sequenced from one sample in a study of CXCR3-negative and CXCR3-positive naive CD8 T cells (dated by TCRdb to between 2018 and 2021). Sequencing used a NextSeq 550. The Human TCR Profiling Kit (MiLaboratory) was used to prepare UMI-labeled 5' RACE TRB cDNA libraries. TCRdb reprocessed the reads and lists each CDR3 protein sequence as a single entry, with no DNA. The table for this sample records around 120,000 distinct CDR3 sequences. About 0.54% of the sample comes from the top ten. These TCRs' antigens remain unknown. The paper as a whole reports these results and caveats: Compared with CXCR3-negative naive cells, CXCR3-positive naive cells had TRB CDR3s with higher hydrophobicity (lower Kidera factor 4), lower energy, and higher strength and volume indices.

The specimen was naive CXCR3+ CD8+ T cells from blood. The cell subset or site tag for this specimen amounts to: CD45RO-CCR7+CD27+CD95- naive CD8+ T cells expressing CXCR3 (TNR3+). Every receptor here comes from a human donor in good health. Some clones in this sample may be carry-over from other donors' samples.

The rearrangement links TRBV6-5 to TRBJ2-7; TCRdb's D call, TRBD1, is unchecked because there is no DNA. Germline loops: CDR1 MNHEY, CDR2 SVGAGI. The CDR3 totals 12 residues. CDR3 sequence reads: CASSGVPYEQYF.

V gene TRBV20-1 combines with J gene TRBJ2-7; there is no DNA to check the TCRdb D call of TRBD2. CDR1 and CDR2 from the germline V gene are DFQATT and SNEGSKA (reference sequence). This CDR3 spans 14 amino acids. CDR3: CSARDLAGYYEQYF.

The chain links TRBV6-2 or TRBV6-3 to TRBJ2-2; without DNA, the TCRdb call of TRBD1 cannot be checked. Germline CDR1 is MNHEY and CDR2 is SVGEGT. This CDR3 comprises 16 residues. The CDR3 sequence: CASSLQEQGVNGELFF.

V gene TRBV30 combines with J gene TRBJ1-5. The germline V gene has CDR1 GTSNPN and CDR2 SVGIG (reference sequence). The length of the CDR3 is 12 residues. This CDR3 is CAWSKGSQPQHF.

The chain joins TRBV11-2 to TRBJ2-7; as DNA is missing, the TRBD2 call by TCRdb cannot be tested. The CDR3 covers 16 residues. Germline assignment: CDR1 SGHAT and CDR2 FQNNGV. The CDR3 sequence: CASSPAAGPSSYEQYF.

The chain couples TRBV7-3 to TRBJ2-3; the TCRdb D gene call, TRBD1, has no DNA to confirm it. Germline lookup yields CDR1 SGHTA and CDR2 FQGTGA. The CDR3 has 15 residues. The CDR3 protein is CASSLTAGGKDTQYF.

The V and J genes are TRBV7-9 and TRBJ1-2. Per germline, CDR1 SEHNR and CDR2 FQNEAQ (reference sequence). CDR3 length equals 14 residues. CDR3 loop: CASSLVAGNYGYTF.

The chain joins TRBV2 to TRBJ2-1; TCRdb designates TRBD2, a call that cannot be tested without DNA. Germline V lookup: CDR1 SNHLY, CDR2 FYNNEI. The CDR3 is 15 amino acids. This CDR3 is CASEGLAELYNEQLF.

The V and J genes are TRBV23-1 and TRBJ2-1; without DNA, the TCRdb call of TRBD2 cannot be checked. TRBV23-1 counts as an open reading frame of uncertain function. The CDR3 runs 13 residues. CDR3 amino acids: CASSPGTVNEQFF.

The J gene is TRBJ1-1, the V gene TRBV7-9. CDR1 SEHNR and CDR2 FQNEAQ come from the germline V gene (reference sequence). This CDR3 spans 12 amino acids. The CDR3 loop is CASSWTVTEAFF.

V usage is TRBV14 and J usage is TRBJ2-7. Germline loops: CDR1 SGHDN, CDR2 FVKESK. The CDR3 has 16 residues. The CDR3 sequence is CASSQAFGQGPNEQYF. Looking up the rest from reference TRBV14 and TRBJ2-7 gives the full variable domain: EAGVTQFPSHSVIEKGQTVTLRCDPISGHDNLYWYRRVMGKEIKFLLHFVKESKQDESGMPNNRFLAERTGGTYSTLKVQPAELEDSGVYFCASSQAFGQGPNEQYFGPGTRLTVT.

The gene calls are TRBV2 and TRBJ2-7; TCRdb picks TRBD2, but there is no DNA to check that call. The CDR3 length is 16 residues. Per germline, CDR1 SNHLY and CDR2 FYNNEI. The CDR3 spells CASSEGLAGSSYEQYF.

This rearrangement joins TRBV9 to TRBJ2-5; TCRdb selects TRBD2, and the lack of DNA leaves this call unchecked. Germline values: CDR1 SGDLS, CDR2 YYNGEE. The CDR3 loop spans 15 amino acids. This chain's CDR3 is CASSAGEGTVETQYF.

J is TRBJ1-1 and V is TRBV3-1; TCRdb's D call, TRBD1, is unchecked because there is no DNA. The V gene's germline CDR1 is LGHDT and CDR2 YNNKEL (reference sequence). The CDR3 is 14 amino acids. CDR3 residues: CASQKGGMNTEAFF.

The gene calls are TRBV29-1 and TRBJ2-2; TCRdb's assignment of TRBD2 cannot be checked, as there is no DNA. The CDR3 contains 14 residues. Germline loops: CDR1 SQVTM, CDR2 ANQGSEA. The CDR3 sequence: CRVQKSTPTGELFF.